Listed below are T cell receptor beta chains from one sample, sequenced in a study of response to subunit inactivated influenza vaccine. One entry per CDR3 protein, called by TCRdb with MiXCR from the RT-PCR reads. Of 450,000 to 550,000 distinct CDR3 sequences listed, around 25% are singletons. The sequenced sample was CD4+ T cells sorted from PBMCs, obtained about 5 days after vaccination. Receptor source: a man between 45 and 60 years old who received an inactivated influenza vaccine. The CDR3 runs from the conserved cysteine through the conserved F or W. A D gene is named only where the DNA matches it firmly. Only part of the rows carry a size: once, few, many, or a class if the clone is expanded.

j_call d_call clone_size v_call cdr3_nt cdr3_aa
TRBJ1-3 . . TRBV7-2 TGTGCCAGCAGCTTACCCGACTCTTACAATCAGGGTACCATATATTTT CASSLPDSYNQGTIYF
TRBJ2-1 TRBD2 few TRBV7-6 TGTGCCAGCAGCTTAGAGCCCGCGGGAGGGCTTTACAATGAGCAGTTCTTC CASSLEPAGGLYNEQFF
TRBJ2-1 TRBD1 few TRBV28 TGTGCCAGTTTGGGCCGGGACAGGGCCTACAATGAGCAGTTCTTC CASLGRDRAYNEQFF
TRBJ2-3 . . TRBV20-1 TGCAGTGCTAGCGCCAACCACCAGGAGAACACAGATACGCAGTATTTT CSASANHQENTDTQYF
TRBJ2-7 . . TRBV7-2 TGTGCCAGCAGCCCCTCTTTGGCTAGAACCTACGAGCAGTACTTC CASSPSLARTYEQYF
TRBJ2-2 . . TRBV5-1 TGCGCCAGCAGCTTGGATCCAAGGGGCGGGGAGCTGTTTTTT CASSLDPRGGELFF
TRBJ1-1 . . TRBV7-2 TGTGCCAGCAGCTTGTACCAGGGTCTACAGCAGGCTTTCTTT CASSLYQGLQQAFF
TRBJ1-1 . few TRBV13 TGTGCCAGCAGCTTCGTGGGGGGCGGTGAAGCTTTCTTT CASSFVGGGEAFF
TRBJ2-4 . . TRBV16 TGTGCCAGCAGCCAATCGGTAGGAGTCCCACAGTACTTC CASSQSVGVPQYF
TRBJ1-2 . few TRBV20-1 TGCAGAGCTGGCGTCCGACATGGCTACACCTTC CRAGVRHGYTF
TRBJ2-2 . . TRBV11-2 TGTGCCAGCAGCTTGACAGGACCCGGGGAGCTGTTTTTT CASSLTGPGELFF
TRBJ2-3 TRBD2 few TRBV7-9 TGTGCCAGCAGTAAGACTAGCGGGAACACAGATACGCAGTATTTT CASSKTSGNTDTQYF
TRBJ2-3 . . TRBV27 TGTGCCAGCAGTTTGCGGGACCCCACAGATACGCAGTATTTT CASSLRDPTDTQYF
TRBJ1-3 . . TRBV18 TGTGCCAGCTCACCGGAGACCAGTTTCCCCTTAAGCTCTGGAAACACCATATATTTT CASSPETSFPLSSGNTIYF
TRBJ2-1 TRBD2 few TRBV12-3/TRBV12-4 TGTGCCAGCACCCGACTAGCGAGTCGCAATGAGCAGTTCTTC CASTRLASRNEQFF
TRBJ2-5 . . TRBV28 TGTGCCAGCAGTTGGGTGGAGACCCAGTACTTC CASSWVETQYF
TRBJ2-1 . . TRBV20-1 TGCAGTGCTGGGCGGACTAACTACAATGAGCAGTTCTTC CSAGRTNYNEQFF
TRBJ2-7 . once TRBV4-1 TGCGCCAGCAGCCCCCAAGGTAGGGGGTTTGAGTACTTC CASSPQGRGFEYF
TRBJ1-6 . few TRBV7-9 TGTGCCAGCAGCTCCTCGGACAGAAGGGATTCACCCCTCCACTTT CASSSSDRRDSPLHF
TRBJ2-2 TRBD1 many TRBV7-2 TGTGCCAGCAGCTTAATTCAGGGGGCCGGGGAGCTGTTTTTT CASSLIQGAGELFF
TRBJ1-1 . few TRBV18 TGTGCCAGCTCACCATACCTGAAGACTGAAGCTTTCTTT CASSPYLKTEAFF
TRBJ2-1 . . TRBV5-1 TGCGCCAGCAGACTTTATCCGGGATTTGACAATGAGCAGTTCTTC CASRLYPGFDNEQFF
TRBJ1-5 . few TRBV29-1 TGCAGCGTTGGGTTACAGAAAAATCAGCCCCAGCATTTT CSVGLQKNQPQHF
TRBJ2-2 . once TRBV7-2 TGTGCCAGCAGCTTAGCGCTCTCCAACACCGGGGAGCTGTTTTTT CASSLALSNTGELFF
TRBJ2-1 TRBD2 . TRBV27 TGTGCCAGCAGTTTCACTAGCGGGAGGGCCTACAATGAGCAGTTCTTC CASSFTSGRAYNEQFF
TRBJ1-4 TRBD1 once TRBV6-5 TGTGCCAGCAGTTTGGGACAGGGGATGTTGCTGTTTTTT CASSLGQGMLLFF
TRBJ1-4 . many TRBV12-3/TRBV12-4 TGTGCCAGCAGCCTTACAGGGCCCAATGAAAAACTGTTTTTT CASSLTGPNEKLFF
TRBJ2-7 TRBD2 . TRBV20-1 TGCAGTGCAACACCAGCGGGAGTAGGCTACGAGCAGTACTTC CSATPAGVGYEQYF
TRBJ2-1 . . TRBV7-2 TGTGCCAGCAGCCCGCGCAAGAGCTCCTACAATGAGCAGTTCTTC CASSPRKSSYNEQFF
TRBJ1-1 . few TRBV7-8 TGTGCCAGCAGCCGGACAGAGATGAACACTGAAGCTTTCTTT CASSRTEMNTEAFF
TRBJ1-1 TRBD1 . TRBV14 TGTGCCAGCAGCCCATTCAGGACAGGGTCTGAAGCTTTCTTT CASSPFRTGSEAFF
TRBJ2-1 . few TRBV21-1 TGTGCCAAGATAGCGGGAGGGCCGCTGCACAATGAGCAGTTCTTC CAKIAGGPLHNEQFF
TRBJ1-1 . . TRBV20-1 TGCAGTGCTATACCCCCCCTGGGGAGGGAAAACACTGAAGCTTTCTTT CSAIPPLGRENTEAFF
TRBJ2-7 . few TRBV27 TGTGCCAGCAGTTTATCAGGGCTATCCCCCTACGAGCAGTACTTC CASSLSGLSPYEQYF
TRBJ2-5 TRBD1 . TRBV7-6 TGTGCCAGCAGCGGAAGGACAGGCCGATCGCTCCATCAAGAGACCCAGTACTTC CASSGRTGRSLHQETQYF
TRBJ1-6 . . TRBV7-6 TGTGCCAGCAGCCCAAGGCTTACAGATTCACCCCTCCACTTT CASSPRLTDSPLHF
TRBJ1-2 TRBD1 . TRBV7-2 TGTGCCAGCAGCTACTACAGGGGAAGCTATGGCTACACCTTC CASSYYRGSYGYTF
TRBJ2-1 TRBD2 . TRBV9 TGTGCCAGCAGCTCGGGACTAGCGGAACCTTACAATGAGCAGTTCTTC CASSSGLAEPYNEQFF
TRBJ1-6 . . TRBV2 TGTGCCAGCAGTGTGAGCCAAGGGGCGAATAATTCACCCCTCCACTTT CASSVSQGANNSPLHF
TRBJ2-7 . many TRBV3-1 TGTGCCAGCAGCCGGCTCTACGAGCAGTACTTC CASSRLYEQYF
TRBJ2-7 TRBD1 few TRBV29-1 TGCAGCGTGGAGACTACCGGGACAGGGTCCTACGAGCAGTACTTC CSVETTGTGSYEQYF
TRBJ2-2 . . TRBV4-2 TGTGCCAGCAGCCAATCAGGTGGCGGAGCCAACACCGGGGAGCTGTTTTTT CASSQSGGGANTGELFF